One sample yielded the 11 T cell receptor beta chains listed below, sequenced in a study of blood T cell repertoires in COVID-19. TCRdb's table, derived via immunoSEQ multiplex PCR, lists solely in-frame clones and lacks some. This table has some 70,000 clones, 65% to 85% appearing once. What was sequenced was peripheral blood. These receptors originate from a woman aged 45-60 years with acute or convalescent COVID-19.

V is TRBV3-1 (or the pseudogene TRBV3-2) and J is TRBJ2-7, with TRBD1 identical over 9 bases. Per the germline V gene, CDR1 is LGHDT and CDR2 is YNNKEL (reference sequence). The CDR3 has 14 amino acids. V was pared by 4 bases and J by 8 bases, with 9 bases of the junction left unmatched. The CDR3 reads CASSLGQGGAKQYF. CDR3 nucleotides: TGTGCCAGCAGCCTGGGACAGGGAGGTGCGAAGCAGTACTTC.

The chain links TRBV27 to TRBJ1-2; D unclear. Per the germline V gene, CDR1 is MNHEY and CDR2 is SMNVEV (reference sequence). Trimming left V 6 bases short and J 4 bases short, with 6 bases between. This CDR3 spans 11 amino acids. The CDR3 sequence: CASSPGYGYTF. CDR3 DNA: TGTGCCAGCAGCCCGGGCTATGGCTACACCTTC.

The chain recombines TRBV28 with TRBJ1-5; maybe TRBD1 (6 bases). The CDR3 spans 15 residues. In germline, CDR1 is MDHEN, CDR2 SYDVKM. The germline V and J ends were trimmed by 5 bases and 3 bases, with 14 bases remaining between them. The CDR3 sequence is CASSPGQGHNQPQHF. The CDR3 region has the DNA TGTGCCAGCAGTCCCGGCCAGGGGCACAATCAGCCCCAGCATTTT.

The V gene is TRBV11-2, the J gene TRBJ1-2; weak D call: TRBD1 (6 bases). The CDR3 runs to 15 residues. V lost 2 bases and J lost 7, with 17 bases in between. The germline gives CDR1 SGHAT, CDR2 FQNNGV. CDR3: CASSLRRTEPLGYTF. CDR3 DNA sequence: TGTGCCAGCAGCTTACGGAGGACAGAACCCCTTGGCTACACCTTC.

The chain combines TRBV6-4 with TRBJ2-2, with D hard to call. V was cut by 4 bases and J by 8 bases, with 11 bases left in between. The CDR3 length is 13 residues. Germline V gene data show CDR1 as MRHNA and CDR2 as SNTAGT. CDR3 amino acids: CASSAQAAGELFF. The CDR3 region has the DNA TGTGCCAGCAGTGCCCAGGCCGCAGGGGAGCTGTTTTTT.

This clone was observed at least ten times. V gene TRBV4-3 combines with J gene TRBJ2-2; D gene ambiguous. The CDR3 covers 17 residues. Trimming removed 0 bases from V and 6 bases from J, with 17 bases in between. CDR1 is LGHNA, CDR2 YSLEER, per germline. CDR3: CASSQEISSSFPGELFF. The CDR3, as DNA: TGCGCCAGCAGCCAAGAAATATCTAGTAGTTTCCCCGGGGAGCTGTTTTTT.

CDR3 in DNA: TGTGCCAGCTCACCATCCGGGGATACTAATGAAAAACTGTTTTTT. Residues: CASSPSGDTNEKLFF. The rearrangement joins TRBV18 to TRBJ1-4; no clear D gene. V shed 2 bases and J shed 2 bases, with 9 bases lying between them. Germline values: CDR1 KGHSH, CDR2 LQKENI. This CDR3 has 15 amino acids.

The chain combines TRBV11-2 with TRBJ1-4; no reliable D call. Trimming stripped 5 bases from V and 7 bases from J, with 8 bases between. The CDR3 is 12 amino acids. Germline V gene data show CDR1 as SGHAT and CDR2 as FQNNGV. Written as DNA, the CDR3 is TGTGCCAGCAGCCGTGGAGTTGAAAAACTGTTTTTT. As protein: CASSRGVEKLFF.

This clone was counted only a few times. The rearrangement links TRBV6-5 to TRBJ1-1, with D uncertain. Trimming took 1 base from V and 5 from J, leaving 8 bases between them. This CDR3 is built from 13 residues. Germline lookup yields CDR1 MNHEY and CDR2 SVGAGI. CDR3 sequence (DNA): TGTGCCAGCAGTTACTTCCGGGGTACTGAAGCTTTCTTT. This encodes CASSYFRGTEAFF.

V usage is TRBV19 and J usage is TRBJ2-7, with 8 nucleotides matching TRBD1. There are 11 residues in the CDR3. Per the germline V gene, CDR1 is LNHDA and CDR2 is SQIVND (reference sequence). J was trimmed by 3 bases and V by 8 bases; bases with no gene match: 0. The CDR3 sequence is CASGQGYEQYF. The CDR3 DNA follows: TGTGCCAGTGGACAGGGCTACGAGCAGTACTTC.

This clone was counted at least ten times. The genes are TRBV5-4 and TRBJ2-1; D is undetermined. CDR1 and CDR2 from the germline V gene are SGHNT and YYREEE (reference sequence). This CDR3 spans 14 amino acids. V lost 3 bases to trimming and J lost 5 bases, with 12 bases between them. The CDR3, as DNA: TGTGCCAGCAGCTACCCGGCCAGGAACAATGAGCAGTTCTTC. The encoded protein is CASSYPARNNEQFF.